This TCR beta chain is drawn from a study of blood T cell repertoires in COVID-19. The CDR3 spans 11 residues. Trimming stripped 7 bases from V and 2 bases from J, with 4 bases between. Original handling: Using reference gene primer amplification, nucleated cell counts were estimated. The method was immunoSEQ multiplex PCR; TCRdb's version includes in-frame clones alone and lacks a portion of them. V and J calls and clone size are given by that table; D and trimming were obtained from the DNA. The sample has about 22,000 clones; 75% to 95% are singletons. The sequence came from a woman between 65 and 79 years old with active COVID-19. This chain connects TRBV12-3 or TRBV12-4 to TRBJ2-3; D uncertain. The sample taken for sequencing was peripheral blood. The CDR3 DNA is TGTGCCAGCATCTACACAGATACGCAGTATTTT. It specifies CASIYTDTQYF.